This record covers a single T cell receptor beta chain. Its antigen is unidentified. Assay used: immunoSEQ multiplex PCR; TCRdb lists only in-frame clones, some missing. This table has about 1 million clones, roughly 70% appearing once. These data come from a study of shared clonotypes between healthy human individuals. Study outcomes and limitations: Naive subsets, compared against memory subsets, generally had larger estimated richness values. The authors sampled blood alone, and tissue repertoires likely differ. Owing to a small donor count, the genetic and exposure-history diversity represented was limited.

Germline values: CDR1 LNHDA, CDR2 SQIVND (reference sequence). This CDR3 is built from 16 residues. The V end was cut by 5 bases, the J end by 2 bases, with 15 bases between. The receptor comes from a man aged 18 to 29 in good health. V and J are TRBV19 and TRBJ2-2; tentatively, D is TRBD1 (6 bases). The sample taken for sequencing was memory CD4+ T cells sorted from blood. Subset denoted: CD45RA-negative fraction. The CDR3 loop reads CASSPGTRRNTGELFF. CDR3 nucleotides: TGTGCCAGTAGTCCCGGGACAAGACGCAACACCGGGGAGCTGTTTTTT.